This T cell receptor beta chain is from a study of blood T cells in healthy people across ages. Alongside a J-beta primer mix, a sample-barcoded 5' primer served in a second PCR lasting about 7 to 12 cycles. Each CDR3 protein gets one entry after TCRdb re-called the 5' RACE reads with MiXCR. This table holds about 1.7 million distinct CDR3 sequences, about 30% found once. The germline CDR1 and CDR2 sequences are SQVTM and ANQGSEA. Germline trimming cut 6 bases from V and 5 bases from J; bases unmatched to any gene: 5. The CDR3 has 15 residues. The chain joins TRBV29-1 to TRBJ2-1, with 15 bases lining up with TRBD2. This receptor was obtained from a woman aged 25 to 45 in good health. The sequenced material came from blood. The CDR3 region has the DNA TGCAGCGTCGATAGGACTAGCGGGGGGGACAATGAGCAGTTCTTC. It is translated as CSVDRTSGGDNEQFF.